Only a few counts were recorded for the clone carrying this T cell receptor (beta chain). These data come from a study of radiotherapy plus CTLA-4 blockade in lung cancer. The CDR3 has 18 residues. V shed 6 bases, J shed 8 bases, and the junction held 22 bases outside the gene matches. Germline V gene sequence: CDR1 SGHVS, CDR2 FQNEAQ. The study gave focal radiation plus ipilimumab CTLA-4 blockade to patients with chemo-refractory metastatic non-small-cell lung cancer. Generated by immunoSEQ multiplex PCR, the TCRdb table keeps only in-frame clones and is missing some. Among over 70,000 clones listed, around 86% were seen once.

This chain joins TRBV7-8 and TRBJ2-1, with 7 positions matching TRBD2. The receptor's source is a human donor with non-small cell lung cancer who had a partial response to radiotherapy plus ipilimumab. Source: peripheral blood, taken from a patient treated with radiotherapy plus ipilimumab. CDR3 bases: TGTGCCAGCAGACACGGGCGGGAGCGCCGACTACGTAGGGATGAGCAGTTCTTC. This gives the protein CASRHGRERRLRRDEQFF.